Detailed here is one T cell receptor (beta chain). Its antigen remains unknown. The data were taken from a study of lymphopenia after photon versus proton radiotherapy. Findings and caveats of the study: After the lymphocyte nadir, photon-treated repertoires showed oligoclonal expansion, especially of CD8+ Temra cells. Proton therapy kept repertoires fairly stable, unlike photons, which gained effector/memory cells. Better survival with proton therapy was suggested as possible, not demonstrated. A bigger post-nadir fall in TCR diversity correlated inversely with survival time in deceased patients.

Data came from immunoSEQ multiplex PCR; TCRdb stores just in-frame clones and leaves some out. Among 77,000 or so clones, around 80% were seen once, and the ten largest hold about 1.3%. V lost 4 bases to trimming and J lost 0 bases, with 7 bases between them. This CDR3 has 14 amino acids. In germline, CDR1 is MNHEY, CDR2 SVGAGI. The TCR sequence derives from a man in his sixties with pancreatic cancer. Source: peripheral blood, taken from a patient treated with proton-based radiotherapy. V is TRBV6-5 and J is TRBJ2-1; a weak D match, TRBD2 (6 bases). CDR3 residues: CASSFGSSYNEQFF. The DNA for the CDR3 is TGTGCCAGCAGTTTCGGGAGCTCCTACAATGAGCAGTTCTTC.